Sequencing of this T cell receptor (beta chain) was carried out in a study of T cell clusters in autoimmune cytopenias. Comment on this clonotype: Its target is unknown.

Each sample's input was 250 to 300 ng genomic DNA, 38,000 or so genome equivalents. TRB rearrangements were amplified by touch-down multiplex PCR with mixed TRB-A/B primers. One entry per CDR3 protein, without DNA, is what TCRdb gives after re-calling the multiplex PCR reads. The table lists fewer than 6,500 distinct CDR3 sequences. CDR1 is SGHRS, CDR2 YFSETQ, per germline. The CDR3 covers 17 residues. Study-wide points: Healthy donors had around 3.1-fold more exclusive TRB clusters than active autoimmune hepatitis patients. Physiological T cell clusters of healthy donors were apparently absent in primary autoimmune cytopenia patients.

This rearrangement joins TRBV5-1 to TRBJ2-6; there is no DNA to check the TCRdb D call of TRBD1. This clonotype was obtained from a human donor with an autoimmune cytopenia or autoimmune hepatitis (not recorded which). Source material: peripheral blood. CDR3 in amino acids: CASGAGDRSTGANVLTF.